This T cell receptor (beta chain) appears in the sequencing data of a study of shared clonotypes between healthy human individuals. Study outcomes and limitations: The expectation was that sequencing depth would affect clonotype sharing among donors.

Deep was the level used in running the assay. Profiled with immunoSEQ multiplex PCR; TCRdb holds only in-frame clones, not every one. The sample has about 960,000 clones; around three quarters are singletons. The J segment lost 2 bases and the V segment lost 7 bases, leaving 6 bases of the junction unmatched. CDR3 size: 15 residues. From germline, CDR1 is SQVTM and CDR2 ANQGSEA. The CD4+ fraction was divided into a CD45RA+ naive subset and a CD45RA-negative memory subset. As to this clone: The antigen is not known.

This rearrangement joins TRBV29-1 to TRBJ2-2, with 11 bases lining up with TRBD2. This TCR came from a young man in good health. The sample comprised memory CD4+ T cells sorted from blood. As for subset: CD45RA-negative fraction. CDR3: CSARTSGSNTGELFF. CDR3 sequence (DNA): TGCAGCGCAAGAACTAGCGGGAGTAACACCGGGGAGCTGTTTTTT.